Each of the 26 T cell receptor beta chains below was sequenced from the same sample in a study of blood T cell repertoires in COVID-19 (dated by TCRdb to 2020 to 2021). Libraries were made using the immunoSEQ multiplex PCR assay. TCRdb limited this immuneACCESS table to in-frame rearrangements with V and J called. A share of clones is missing; checked studies link under half to unresolved V genes, and the rest is unexplained. In this sample the table shows 150,000 to 200,000 clones, over 75% of which occur a single time. The top ten clonotypes cover less than 8% of the sample. Sequenced: PBMCs or T cells enriched from blood (not recorded which). The source of these receptors is a woman between 50 and 59 years old who had recovered from COVID-19.

This chain links TRBV5-6 with TRBJ1-5; TRBD1 might be the D (6 bases). Germline CDR1 reads SGHDT; CDR2 reads YYEEEE. V lost 2 bases and J lost 3, with 12 bases in between. This CDR3 is 15 amino acids long. The CDR3 loop is CASSLYYRDNQPQHF. CDR3 sequence (DNA): TGTGCCAGCAGCTTATACTACAGGGACAATCAGCCCCAGCATTTT.

The chain couples TRBV25-1 to TRBJ1-3; TRBD1 might be the D (5 bases). Germline V gene sequence: CDR1 MGHDK, CDR2 SYGVNS. This CDR3 comprises 16 residues. V was shortened by 2 bases and J by 0 bases, with 11 bases between the two germline ends. CDR3: CASSEQGRFSGNTIYF. The CDR3 region has the DNA TGTGCCAGCAGTGAACAGGGTCGATTCTCTGGAAACACCATATATTTT.

The chain links TRBV6-5 to TRBJ1-5, with D perhaps matching TRBD1 (6 bases). The germline V gene encodes CDR1 MNHEY and CDR2 SVGAGI. Trimming cost V 6 bases and J 7 bases, with 16 bases left between them. This CDR3 has 14 residues. The chain's CDR3 is CASRPGAGGQPQHF. In nucleotides, the CDR3 is TGTGCCAGCAGACCAGGGGCAGGCGGGCAGCCCCAGCATTTT.

This sequence joins TRBV5-1 and TRBJ2-3; D call uncertain. This CDR3 has 14 amino acids. With 0 bases removed from V and 3 bases from J, the gap between germline ends came to 8 bases. CDR1 and CDR2 (germline): SGHRS, YFSETQ. CDR3 residues: CASSLVVSTDTQYF. The CDR3 DNA reads TGCGCCAGCAGCTTGGTTGTTTCAACAGATACGCAGTATTTT. Complete variable domain (other parts from reference TRBV5-1 and TRBJ2-3): KAGVTQTPRYLIKTRGQQVTLSCSPISGHRSVSWYQQTPGQGLQFLFEYFSETQRNKGNFPGRFSGRQFSNSRSEMNVSTLELGDSALYLCASSLVVSTDTQYFGPGTRLTVL.

In nucleotides, the CDR3 is TGTGCCAGCAGCCTATGGGACAGGTACGAGCAGTACTTC. Translation: CASSLWDRYEQYF. V is TRBV7-2 and J is TRBJ2-7, with TRBD1 matching over 8 bases. Germline loops: CDR1 SGHTA, CDR2 FQGNSA. The CDR3 sequence is 13 residues long. Losses at the gene ends were 5 bases for V and 4 bases for J; bases not matched to a gene: 4.

The chain carries TRBV14 and TRBJ1-3, with D possibly TRBD1 on 6 matching bases. The germline V gene encodes CDR1 SGHDN and CDR2 FVKESK. V was trimmed by 7 bases and J by 2 bases, leaving 6 bases between them. This CDR3 contains 12 residues. The CDR3 DNA sequence: TGTGCCAGCAACAGGGCTGGAAACACCATATATTTT. It specifies CASNRAGNTIYF.

This chain connects TRBV7-2 to TRBJ1-5; D perhaps matches TRBD1 (5 bases). The V and J ends lost 5 bases and 0 bases respectively, with 11 bases between them. The CDR3 runs to 15 residues. Germline CDR1 reads SGHTA; CDR2 reads FQGNSA. DNA of the CDR3: TGTGCCAGCAGCCCCGACAGTCGTAGCAATCAGCCCCAGCATTTT. This translates into CASSPDSRSNQPQHF.

This clone was counted a single time. The gene calls are TRBV6-5 and TRBJ2-2; D uncertain. There are 15 residues in the CDR3. From germline, CDR1 is MNHEY and CDR2 SVGAGI. The V end was cut by 4 bases, the J end by 2 bases, with 11 bases between. The CDR3 coding sequence is TGTGCCAGCAGTTTTACCCGGGTTAACACCGGGGAGCTGTTTTTT. Residues: CASSFTRVNTGELFF.

The chain recombines TRBV3-1 (or the pseudogene TRBV3-2) with TRBJ1-5, with a weak D call TRBD1 (6 bases). Per germline, CDR1 LGHDT and CDR2 YNNKEL (reference sequence). The CDR3 length is 15 residues. Trimming cost V 0 bases and J 6 bases, with 12 bases left between them. CDR3 DNA: TGTGCCAGCAGCCAAGATGCAGGGGCAGGTCAGCCCCAGCATTTT. It codes for CASSQDAGAGQPQHF.

This chain links TRBV9 with TRBJ2-1; perhaps TRBD1 as D (5 bases). Trimming removed 1 base from V and 9 bases from J, with 14 bases in between. This CDR3 region has 14 residues. Per germline, CDR1 SGDLS and CDR2 YYNGEE. The chain's CDR3 is CASSVQGQAGEQFF. The CDR3, as DNA: TGTGCCAGCAGCGTACAGGGTCAGGCCGGTGAGCAGTTCTTC.

The gene calls are TRBV7-6 and TRBJ2-2, with 10 bases matching TRBD2. The V segment lost 1 base and the J segment 4 bases; nucleotides outside the gene matches: 3. Germline lookup yields CDR1 SGHVS and CDR2 FNYEAQ. CDR3 length: 16 residues. The chain's CDR3 is CASSLGSGGATGELFF. In DNA form, the CDR3 reads TGTGCCAGCAGCTTAGGGAGCGGGGGGGCCACCGGGGAGCTGTTTTTT.

This chain uses TRBV19 with TRBJ2-3, with 7 positions matching TRBD2. With 3 bases clipped from V and 2 bases from J, the junction kept 5 bases outside the gene matches. The CDR3 length is 15 residues. CDR1 LNHDA and CDR2 SQIVND come from the germline V gene (reference sequence). DNA for the CDR3: TGTGCCAGTAGTATTTGGGAGGGGACCACAGATACGCAGTATTTT. This gives the protein CASSIWEGTTDTQYF.

This rearrangement joins TRBV5-5 to TRBJ1-1, with 7 positions matching TRBD1. In germline, CDR1 is SGHKS, CDR2 YYEKEE (reference sequence). There are 15 residues in the CDR3. V lost 6 bases, J lost 0 bases, and 8 bases stayed unmatched. CDR3 residues: CASIITGQLNTEAFF. The CDR3 coding sequence is TGTGCCAGCATCATAACGGGACAGCTGAACACTGAAGCTTTCTTT. The complete variable domain, with remaining parts taken from reference TRBV5-5 and TRBJ1-1, reads DAGVTQSPTHLIKTRGQQVTLRCSPISGHKSVSWYQQVLGQGPQFIFQYYEKEERGRGNFPDRFSARQFPNYSSELNVNALLLGDSALYLCASIITGQLNTEAFFGQGTRLTVV.

This chain links TRBV2 with TRBJ2-7; 11 nucleotides agree with TRBD2. The V and J ends lost 5 bases and 2 bases, in that order; junction bases with no gene match: 11. CDR1 and CDR2 from the germline V gene are SNHLY and FYNNEI. The CDR3 sequence is 17 residues long. Here the CDR3 reads CASSFSGGARFPYEQYF. In DNA, the CDR3 is TGTGCCAGCAGTTTTAGCGGGGGGGCCAGATTCCCCTACGAGCAGTACTTC.

V gene TRBV5-1 combines with J gene TRBJ1-2; no firm D call. Trimming took off 2 bases at V and 1 base at J, with 6 bases between the two ends. Germline loops: CDR1 SGHRS, CDR2 YFSETQ. CDR3 length: 13 residues. CDR3 DNA sequence: TGCGCCAGCAGCTTAGAGGGTAACTATGGCTACACCTTC. As protein: CASSLEGNYGYTF.

The rearrangement joins TRBV15 to TRBJ1-3; D is undetermined. CDR1 and CDR2 from the germline V gene are LNHNV and YYDKDF (reference sequence). The CDR3 totals 16 residues. Trimming pared 1 base from V and 1 base from J, leaving 11 bases between. The CDR3 sequence: CATSRVTGRSGNTIYF. Here the CDR3 DNA reads TGTGCCACCAGCAGAGTGACGGGAAGATCTGGAAACACCATATATTTT.

This clone was seen a single time. The chain employs TRBV19 and TRBJ1-1; D not resolved. Germline V lookup: CDR1 LNHDA, CDR2 SQIVND (reference sequence). V was trimmed by 5 bases and J by 1 base, leaving 8 bases between them. This CDR3 region has 13 residues. CDR3 nucleotide sequence: TGTGCCAGTAGTCCCCGGAGGAACACTGAAGCTTTCTTT. Translated: CASSPRRNTEAFF.

There are a few counts of this clone. The rearrangement links TRBV6-5 to TRBJ2-2; TRBD2 matches at 8 bases. Germline V CDR1 and CDR2: MNHEY, SVGAGI. The CDR3 extends over 13 amino acids. The V and J ends lost 8 bases and 4 bases, in that order; junction bases with no gene match: 3. CDR3 amino acids: CASLGGGTGELFF. The CDR3 nucleotides read TGTGCCAGCCTCGGGGGGGGCACCGGGGAGCTGTTTTTT.

The chain couples TRBV27 to TRBJ1-2; D gene uncertain. Germline-derived CDR1 and CDR2 are MNHEY and SMNVEV (reference sequence). With 0 bases removed from V and 5 bases from J, the gap between germline ends came to 7 bases. The CDR3 runs to 13 residues. CDR3 sequence (DNA): TGTGCCAGCAGTTTATCGAGCGGGTATGGCTACACCTTC. This sequence encodes CASSLSSGYGYTF.

The chain has TRBV7-2 and TRBJ2-5; D gene uncertain. Looked up from germline, CDR1 is SGHTA and CDR2 is FQGNSA. The CDR3 totals 15 residues. V was trimmed by 6 bases and J by 2 bases, leaving 16 bases between them. CDR3 DNA: TGTGCCAGCAGGGCCACCCCCCTAGATCAAGAGACCCAGTACTTC. Protein product: CASRATPLDQETQYF. Together with reference TRBV7-2 and TRBJ2-5, the CDR3 gives the full variable domain: GAGVSQSPSNKVTEKGKDVELRCDPISGHTALYWYRQSLGQGLEFLIYFQGNSAPDKSGLPSDRFSAERTGGSVSTLTIQRTQQEDSAVYLCASRATPLDQETQYFGPGTRLLVL.

CDR3 residues: CASSSGVGGEQYF. For the CDR3, the DNA is TGTGCCAGCAGCTCAGGGGTAGGGGGCGAGCAGTACTTC. The J gene is TRBJ2-7, the V gene TRBV11-2, with D maybe TRBD1 (6 bases). The CDR3 sequence is 13 residues long. Trimming pared 4 bases from V and 6 bases from J, leaving 13 bases between. The germline gives CDR1 SGHAT, CDR2 FQNNGV.

The chain carries TRBV3-1 (or the pseudogene TRBV3-2) and TRBJ1-2; the D gene is possibly TRBD1 (6 bases). Germline V gene data show CDR1 as LGHDT and CDR2 as YNNKEL (reference sequence). CDR3 length: 14 residues. The V end was cut by 4 bases, the J end by 2 bases, with 11 bases between. The CDR3 is CASSPVQGNYGYTF. The CDR3 coding sequence is TGTGCCAGCAGCCCCGTACAGGGCAACTATGGCTACACCTTC.

V is TRBV6-5 and J is TRBJ1-2; D possibly corresponds to TRBD1 (6 bases). From germline, CDR1 is MNHEY and CDR2 SVGAGI. The V end was cut by 2 bases, the J end by 8 bases, with 12 bases between. The CDR3 length is 13 residues. CDR3 sequence (DNA): TGTGCCAGCAGTTACACAGGGTTTCGGGGCTACACCTTC. Protein: CASSYTGFRGYTF.

The chain employs TRBV5-1 and TRBJ2-5; D may be TRBD2 (6 bases). V shed 4 bases and J shed 7 bases, with 20 bases lying between them. Germline lookup yields CDR1 SGHRS and CDR2 YFSETQ. The CDR3 totals 15 residues. The CDR3 nucleotides read TGCGCCAGCAGCCCTGTTCTGGGACTGGTAGGGACCCAGTACTTC. The encoded protein is CASSPVLGLVGTQYF.

V and J are TRBV28 and TRBJ1-1; 11 nucleotides match TRBD1. Trimming took 8 bases from V and 0 from J; bases not matched to a gene: 8. The CDR3 is 16 residues long. Germline-derived CDR1 and CDR2 are MDHEN and SYDVKM. CDR3 amino acids: CASRRDRGALNTEAFF. The CDR3 DNA reads as TGTGCCAGCCGCCGGGACAGGGGGGCTCTGAACACTGAAGCTTTCTTT.

As for this clone: Additional DNA sequences in this sample encode the identical CDR3. This sequence joins TRBV11-2 and TRBJ2-7, with 7 bases fitting TRBD1. Germline CDR1 SGHAT, CDR2 FQNNGV. Trimming removed 3 bases from V and 0 bases from J; junction bases left unmatched: 2. CDR3 length: 14 residues. CDR3 sequence (DNA): TGTGCCAGCAGCTTGGCAGGGGGCTCCTACGAGCAGTACTTC. This sequence encodes CASSLAGGSYEQYF.